Below, 23 T cell receptor beta chains from the same sample are listed, as sequenced in a study of shared clonotypes between healthy human individuals. Only CD45RO-negative cells positively selected for CCR7 counted as naive CD8 cells, so terminally differentiated effector memory CD45RA+ cells were excluded. The assay was immunoSEQ multiplex PCR, and TCRdb's table has in-frame clones only and misses some. The sample gives about 580,000 clones, roughly 98% of which show up once; 0.3% to 0.35% is in the top ten. Material for sequencing was naive CD8+ T cells sorted from blood. These TCRs come from a man aged 25 to 40 in good health.

Only one count was recorded for this clone. The chain uses TRBV27 and TRBJ2-5; TRBD1 agrees at 9 bases. Germline CDR1 and CDR2: MNHEY and SMNVEV (reference sequence). The CDR3 covers 14 residues. Unmatched junction bases numbered 7, after V lost 4 bases and J lost 7 bases. The CDR3 DNA follows: TGTGCCAGCAGTTACCTTGGGACAGGGTTGACCCAGTACTTC. It is translated as CASSYLGTGLTQYF.

In its sample, this clone was seen once. This rearrangement joins TRBV2 to TRBJ1-5; 7 nucleotides agree with TRBD1. Germline lookup yields CDR1 SNHLY and CDR2 FYNNEI. V shed 7 bases and J 6 bases; nucleotides not matched to a gene: 9. The CDR3 runs 14 residues. CDR3 protein: CASKKGQGVQPQHF. The CDR3 DNA follows: TGTGCCAGCAAGAAAGGGCAGGGGGTTCAGCCCCAGCATTTT.

V and J are TRBV15 and TRBJ2-1, with TRBD1 identical over 7 bases. Germline V gene sequence: CDR1 LNHNV, CDR2 YYDKDF (reference sequence). The trim removed 3 bases at V and 8 bases at J, leaving 13 bases unmatched. The CDR3 is 16 residues long. The CDR3: CATSSADQTGIDEQFF. CDR3 sequence (DNA): TGTGCCACCAGCAGCGCTGATCAGACAGGGATCGATGAGCAGTTCTTC.

This chain joins TRBV7-9 and TRBJ2-1, with 11 bases fitting TRBD2. Germline V gene data show CDR1 as SEHNR and CDR2 as FQNEAQ (reference sequence). V trimming: 11 bases; J trimming: 10 bases; junction bases outside the gene matches: 10. The CDR3 runs 13 residues. CDR3 DNA sequence: TGTGCCGTGGAGACTAGCGGGGTCAACGAGCAGTTCTTC. It codes for CAVETSGVNEQFF.

This chain joins TRBV7-9 and TRBJ1-4, with D perhaps matching TRBD1 (5 bases). With 5 bases removed from V and 10 bases from J, the gap between germline ends came to 29 bases. CDR3 size: 18 residues. Germline V gives CDR1 SEHNR, CDR2 FQNEAQ (reference sequence). CDR3 DNA: TGTGCCAGCAGCCCACACCCCGGGACCGGGGGGAATCTAGGAAAACTGTTTTTT. It codes for CASSPHPGTGGNLGKLFF.

The rearrangement uses TRBV27 and TRBJ1-2; D might be TRBD1 (6 bases). Germline values: CDR1 MNHEY, CDR2 SMNVEV (reference sequence). The CDR3 covers 16 residues. The V end was cut by 2 bases, the J end by 2 bases, with 15 bases between. As DNA, the CDR3 is TGTGCCAGCAGTTTACGGACAGCGGGGCCAAACTATGGCTACACCTTC. Protein sequence: CASSLRTAGPNYGYTF.

The rearrangement links TRBV5-1 to TRBJ2-7; 9 bases fit TRBD1. This CDR3 region has 14 residues. J lost 5 bases, V lost 5 bases, and 8 bases had no gene match. Per the germline V gene, CDR1 is SGHRS and CDR2 is YFSETQ. CDR3 sequence reads: CASRSGTGSNEQYF. CDR3 nucleotide sequence: TGCGCCAGCAGGTCCGGGACAGGGTCGAACGAGCAGTACTTC.

A note on this clone: Other DNA sequences within the sample encode an identical CDR3. This chain connects TRBV5-1 to TRBJ1-1, with D possibly TRBD1 on 6 matching bases. The germline V and J ends were trimmed by 2 bases and 0 bases, with 11 bases remaining between them. The germline gives CDR1 SGHRS, CDR2 YFSETQ. This CDR3 is 15 amino acids long. In DNA, the CDR3 is TGCGCCAGCAGCTTAGGCCAGGGGATGAACACTGAAGCTTTCTTT. Translated: CASSLGQGMNTEAFF.

The chain recombines TRBV14 with TRBJ1-2; 7 nucleotides match TRBD1. The CDR3 extends over 16 amino acids. Germline V lookup: CDR1 SGHDN, CDR2 FVKESK. V trimming: 6 bases; J trimming: 4 bases; junction bases outside the gene matches: 14. CDR3 coding DNA: TGTGCCAGCAGTCCAACCCCCGGGACAGTCTTCTATGGCTACACCTTC. This translates into CASSPTPGTVFYGYTF.

In the case of this clone: Additional DNA sequences in this sample encode the identical CDR3. V is TRBV5-8 and J is TRBJ2-3; TRBD2 matches 10 bases. The CDR3 totals 15 residues. With V trimmed by 5 bases and J by 1 base, 4 bases remained unmatched. The germline V gene has CDR1 SGHTS and CDR2 YDEGEE. The CDR3 protein is CASSWGTSGTDTQYF. CDR3 DNA sequence: TGTGCCAGCAGTTGGGGGACTAGCGGCACAGATACGCAGTATTTT. The full variable domain, completed using reference TRBV5-8 and TRBJ2-3, is EAGVTQSPTHLIKTRGQQATLRCSPISGHTSVYWYQQALGLGLQFLLWYDEGEERNRGNFPPRFSGRQFPNYSSELNVNALELEDSALYLCASSWGTSGTDTQYFGPGTRLTVL.

As regards this clone: This sample also contains other DNA sequences that code for the same CDR3. This rearrangement joins TRBV7-9 to TRBJ2-7, with no clear D. CDR3 length: 12 residues. Germline values: CDR1 SEHNR, CDR2 FQNEAQ (reference sequence). Trimming shortened V by 0 bases and J by 5 bases, and 5 bases separated the two germline ends. The CDR3 is CASSLAINEQYF. CDR3 nucleotides: TGTGCCAGCAGCTTAGCGATCAACGAGCAGTACTTC.

The V and J genes are TRBV7-8 and TRBJ1-5; 7 nucleotides match TRBD1. The CDR3 is 17 residues long. J gave up 3 bases and V 1 base, and 9 bases lay outside the gene matches. Germline-derived CDR1 and CDR2 are SGHVS and FQNEAQ. CDR3 coding DNA: TGTGCCAGCAGCTTAGAGCACCGGGACAGAATCAATCAGCCCCAGCATTTT. Translating it yields CASSLEHRDRINQPQHF.

Turning to this clone: Other DNA variants within this sample encode the same CDR3. This chain connects TRBV4-1 to TRBJ2-7, with a tentative D call TRBD2 (5 bases). The CDR3 contains 14 residues. Trimming took 1 base from V and 3 from J, leaving 10 bases between them. The germline CDR1 and CDR2 sequences are MGHRA and YSYEKL. The CDR3 sequence is CASSQVASSYEQYF. For the CDR3, the DNA is TGCGCCAGCAGCCAAGTAGCGTCCAGCTACGAGCAGTACTTC.

The chain uses TRBV7-9 and TRBJ1-5; TRBD1 matches at 7 bases. This CDR3 region has 16 residues. Germline V lookup: CDR1 SEHNR, CDR2 FQNEAQ (reference sequence). V dropped 4 bases and J dropped 4; count of bases not matched to a gene: 10. CDR3 sequence (DNA): TGTGCCAGCAGCTCGGGGACAGATTTTGTAAATCAGCCCCAGCATTTT. Its translation: CASSSGTDFVNQPQHF. Drawing the rest from reference TRBV7-9 and TRBJ1-5, the complete variable domain is DTGVSQNPRHKITKRGQNVTFRCDPISEHNRLYWYRQTLGQGPEFLTYFQNEAQLEKSRLLSDRFSAERPKGSFSTLEIQRTEQGDSAMYLCASSSGTDFVNQPQHFGDGTRLSIL.

The rearrangement uses TRBV29-1 and TRBJ2-5; 9 nucleotides agree with TRBD1. V was clipped by 5 bases and J by 3 bases; unmatched bases: 7. The V gene's germline CDR1 is SQVTM and CDR2 ANQGSEA. The CDR3 has 14 amino acids. Here the CDR3 reads CSVKSGTGKETQYF. The DNA for the CDR3 is TGCAGCGTTAAATCAGGGACAGGGAAAGAGACCCAGTACTTC.

This sequence joins TRBV7-3 and TRBJ2-3; D gene uncertain. CDR3 length equals 15 residues. Trimming took off 2 bases at V and 0 bases at J, with 9 bases between the two ends. Germline CDR1 is SGHTA and CDR2 is FQGTGA. The CDR3 coding sequence is TGTGCCAGCAGCTTAGGTGTAACTAGCACAGATACGCAGTATTTT. Protein sequence: CASSLGVTSTDTQYF.

Remarks on this clone: This same CDR3 is encoded by further DNA sequences in the sample. This chain joins TRBV7-9 and TRBJ2-3; D ambiguous. Germline V gene data show CDR1 as SEHNR and CDR2 as FQNEAQ (reference sequence). The CDR3 loop spans 11 amino acids. Trimming removed 8 bases at V and 0 bases at J, with 3 bases between. This CDR3 reads CASGSTDTQYF. As DNA, the CDR3 is TGTGCCAGCGGTAGCACAGATACGCAGTATTTT.

The chain has TRBV9 and TRBJ2-1, with 10 bases fitting TRBD2. Germline lookup yields CDR1 SGDLS and CDR2 YYNGEE. V lost 1 base, J lost 4 bases, and 8 bases stayed unmatched. The CDR3 extends over 17 amino acids. In nucleotides, the CDR3 is TGTGCCAGCAGCGTATATATAGGACTAGCGGATTACAATGAGCAGTTCTTC. Amino acids: CASSVYIGLADYNEQFF.

The chain links TRBV5-4 to TRBJ2-7, with D possibly being TRBD2 (6 bases). Trimming removed 5 bases from V and 5 bases from J, with 20 bases in between. Germline assignment: CDR1 SGHNT and CDR2 YYREEE (reference sequence). CDR3 length equals 15 residues. The CDR3 region is CASSGNRGLYNEQYF. Here the CDR3 DNA reads TGTGCCAGCAGTGGGAACCGGGGACTGTATAACGAGCAGTACTTC.

The chain recombines TRBV19 with TRBJ2-1; D is unresolved. Germline CDR1 and CDR2: LNHDA and SQIVND (reference sequence). The CDR3 has 13 residues. Trimming removed 1 base at V and 5 bases at J, with 6 bases between. The CDR3 loop is CASSIARNNEQFF. CDR3 sequence (DNA): TGTGCCAGTAGTATAGCCCGCAACAATGAGCAGTTCTTC.

This rearrangement joins TRBV19 to TRBJ2-7, with 10 bases lining up with TRBD1. CDR3 length equals 15 residues. Germline CDR1 and CDR2: LNHDA and SQIVND (reference sequence). Losses at the gene ends were 8 bases for V and 5 bases for J; bases not matched to a gene: 12. The CDR3 reads CASQMGTGDANEQYF. Written as DNA, the CDR3 is TGTGCCAGTCAGATGGGGACAGGGGATGCCAACGAGCAGTACTTC.

The chain uses TRBV11-2 and TRBJ1-2, with 8 bases identical to TRBD1. The CDR3 covers 14 residues. V shed 4 bases, J shed 9 bases, and the junction held 10 bases outside the gene matches. Germline loops: CDR1 SGHAT, CDR2 FQNNGV. The CDR3 is CASSSSDRAVSYTF. CDR3 DNA: TGTGCCAGCAGCTCGTCGGACAGGGCGGTTAGCTACACCTTC.

The chain is built from TRBV15 and TRBJ2-6, with 8 bases fitting TRBD1. The V gene end was trimmed by 5 bases and the J gene end by 12 bases; junction bases not matched to a gene: 12. There are 15 residues in the CDR3. The V gene's germline CDR1 is LNHNV and CDR2 YYDKDF (reference sequence). CDR3 sequence reads: CATSGHRDRPRVLTF. Here the CDR3 DNA reads TGTGCCACCAGCGGACACCGGGACAGGCCCCGCGTCCTGACTTTC.